This T cell receptor beta chain stems from a study of control samples from healthy donors and cancer patients (dated by TCRdb to 2020 to 2021). Concerning this clone itself: The antigen it recognizes is unknown. No qualities accompany the bases; no much larger clone lies one base away.

Libraries came from the immunoSEQ multiplex PCR assay. TCRdb stores this immuneACCESS table with in-frame sequences only. Part of the clones is absent; in the studies checked, under half of the shortfall reflects unresolved V genes, and no reason is known for the rest. For this sample there are hundreds of thousands of clones; roughly 82% appear just once. Clones ranked in the top ten supply 10% to 15% of the sample. Reading from cysteine to phenylalanine, the CDR3 counts 16 amino acids. The DNA shown is the 48-base CDR3, in frame from base 1. The germline V and J ends show losses of 6 bases and 3 bases respectively, and no gene match explains 11 bases of the junction. For CDR1 and CDR2, the germline V gene lists SNHLY and FYNNEI.

The TCR originated in a woman between 55 and 75 years old with lung cancer. This chain is built from TRBV2 and TRBJ2-7; 10 nucleotides in the junction match TRBD1. The sample taken for sequencing was PBMCs. The CDR3 is CASRAGTGELIYEQYF. The DNA sequence is TGTGCCAGCAGAGCCGGGACAGGGGAACTCATCTACGAGCAGTACTTC.